The source of this TCR beta chain is a study of human T cells and chemical hapten exposure (dated by TCRdb to the early 2020s). For context, the study as a whole: For sensitization, 2% DPC in acetone was applied to an approximately 2 cm by approximately 2 cm area of upper inner arm skin. Throughout the study period of roughly 24 weeks, patients also received therapeutic DPC doses to the scalp every week. The patient cohort, mostly female, included alopecia areata with under or over 50% scalp involvement, alopecia totalis and alopecia universalis. Under 30 alopecia patients gave blood for TCR sequencing at one to four time points (pre-sensitization, 2, 6 and 24 weeks). Blood samples were taken from patients before sensitization (week 0) and at 2, 6 and about 24 weeks after DPC sensitization. Patch testing was performed on the upper back with Finn chambers containing 0.01% DPC, and the patch tests were scored after 6 days according to International Contact Dermatitis Research Group standards. The libraries were sequenced as a pool, and the TCR yield per sample differed mostly because of small variations in library volumes within the pool. In alopecia patients, the study followed how the peripheral blood TCR repertoire changed in vivo over primary and secondary sensitization to diphenylcyclopropenone (DPC), a hapten.

In its sample, this clonotype was seen a few times. Which antigen it targets is not known. Base-call qualities are not available, and no considerably larger clone is one nucleotide away. The full study reports these points: Because every patient had alopecia, a presumed autoimmune disease, the patients' immune response might differ from that of healthy individuals. After repeated subsampling, changes were observed in the strength of the expansion versus patch-test correlation and in the threshold at which the correlation became significant. Patch test score was positively correlated with the number of PT1 expanded TCRs, with significance at thresholds 8, 16 and 32 but not at 4. Expanded TCRs formed significantly more large CDR3 similarity clusters than pre-sensitization or healthy control sets, consistent with antigen-driven responses. The number of TCRs above 1 in 1000 frequency did not change with DPC sensitization; there was no evidence of global repertoire structure alterations.

Library preparation employed RACE. TCRdb lists the instrument as NextSeq 500. During library preparation, unique molecular identifiers were attached to individual cDNA molecules so that TCRs could be counted quantitatively and reproducibly. From each blood RNA sample, both TCR alpha and TCR beta chains were sequenced. The source study handled its data this way. The median number of TCRs per sample was around 100,000, ranging from roughly 23,224 to 690,600. V, J and CDR3 annotation of the TCR reads was carried out using the Decombinator software suite. To make PS versus PT1 abundance plots, every sample was subsampled to the same number of TCRs (28,000). TCRs were defined as expanded if absent before sensitization and observed at least eight times at the 2-week time point. TCRdb trimmed the raw reads at Q25, called clones with MiXCR and kept productive beta chains. Each entry is one CDR3 protein sequence, shown with its most common DNA and genes. The V and J calls shown here were made by TCRdb, not taken from the authors' results. The sample profile shows about 190,000 distinct CDR3 sequences; around 23% of them were found once. Clones ranked in the top ten supply approximately 2.5% of the sample.

According to the study, the label for this sample's time point signals: patch test 3, about 24 weeks after DPC sensitization. The treatment or condition label corresponds to: therapeutic diphenylcyclopropenone sensitization with weekly scalp DPC. At every patch-test visit, the blood draw took place before the patch test was put on. To be eligible, patients had to be aged 18 to 70, diagnosed with alopecia and judged suitable for DPC therapy, while pregnant patients were excluded. Unfractionated whole blood was collected in Tempus Blood RNA tubes, and total RNA was extracted from that blood. Here the sequenced sample was whole blood, taken in connection with sensitization to the hapten diphenylcyclopropenone (DPC). This receptor was identified in a woman aged 40 to 49 with alopecia areata. Some clones in this sample may be carry-over from other donors' samples.

The DNA sequence is as follows: TGTGCCAGCACCCCTGGGGGCACAGATACGCAGTATTTT. Translated, it gives CASTPGGTDTQYF. The receptor chain draws on TRBV7-3 and TRBJ2-3; the D gene cannot be resolved reliably. CDR1 SGHTA and CDR2 FQGTGA are derived from the germline V gene. V is reduced by 7 bases and J by 1 base, leaving a spacing of 9 bases between them. Counted from cysteine to phenylalanine, this CDR3 has 13 amino acids. Only the CDR3 DNA is retained, 39 bases long and in frame from the first base.